Listed below are T cell receptor beta chains from one sample, sequenced in a study of a mutant IDH1 vaccine in newly diagnosed glioma. Measured with immunoSEQ multiplex PCR; TCRdb has only the in-frame clones, and not every one. The table includes about 54,000 clones, roughly 80% detected once. Sequenced here: PBMCs, sampled from a glioma patient treated with radiotherapy, temozolomide or both. The source of these receptors is a man between 18 and 35 years old with glioma. Each CDR3 is given with its conserved first and last residue. Each record gives: J gene, D gene, clone size, V gene, CDR3 DNA, CDR3 protein. D genes are given only for firm matches. Size is omitted from some rows. Given values are once, few, many or a class for expanded clones.

j_gene: TRBJ2-7; d_gene: TRBD2; abundance: few; v_gene: TRBV19; CDR3nt: TGTGCCACGACGGTTAGCGGGGACTCCTACGAGCAGTACTTC; CDR3aa: CATTVSGDSYEQYF
j_gene: TRBJ2-7; d_gene: .; abundance: once; v_gene: TRBV2; CDR3nt: TGTGCCAGCAGGGACCGACTCCCGAGCTCCTACGAGCAGTACTTC; CDR3aa: CASRDRLPSSYEQYF
j_gene: TRBJ1-1; d_gene: .; abundance: .; v_gene: TRBV2; CDR3nt: TGTGCCAGCAGGGAACAGGTGAACACTGAAGCTTTCTTT; CDR3aa: CASREQVNTEAFF
j_gene: TRBJ2-1; d_gene: TRBD2; abundance: .; v_gene: TRBV19; CDR3nt: TGTGCCAGTAGTATAAAAGCGGGGCTCGACAATGAGCAGTTCTTC; CDR3aa: CASSIKAGLDNEQFF
j_gene: TRBJ1-3; d_gene: .; abundance: once; v_gene: TRBV6-1; CDR3nt: TGTGCCAGCATGTGGGGCGGTAATGGAAACACCATATATTTT; CDR3aa: CASMWGGNGNTIYF
j_gene: TRBJ1-6; d_gene: .; abundance: .; v_gene: TRBV6-6; CDR3nt: TGTGCCAGCAGTTACCCCACCAGTAGGGGAGGGTCACCCCTCCACTTT; CDR3aa: CASSYPTSRGGSPLHF
j_gene: TRBJ2-7; d_gene: .; abundance: .; v_gene: TRBV9; CDR3nt: TGTGCCAGCAGCGTAGGTGGGAGGCCCCCCTACGAGCAGTACTTC; CDR3aa: CASSVGGRPPYEQYF
j_gene: TRBJ1-6; d_gene: .; abundance: .; v_gene: TRBV9; CDR3nt: TGTGCCAGCAGCCAACAAAGTGGGAATTCACCCCTCCACTTT; CDR3aa: CASSQQSGNSPLHF
j_gene: TRBJ1-4; d_gene: .; abundance: .; v_gene: TRBV4-2; CDR3nt: TGTGCCAGCAGCCCGAAAGGGCAGATGAATGAAAAACTGTTTTTT; CDR3aa: CASSPKGQMNEKLFF
j_gene: TRBJ2-1; d_gene: .; abundance: once; v_gene: TRBV25-1; CDR3nt: TGTGCCAGCAGTCCAATGCGGTACAATGAGCAGTTCTTC; CDR3aa: CASSPMRYNEQFF
j_gene: TRBJ1-1; d_gene: TRBD1; abundance: once; v_gene: TRBV5-1; CDR3nt: TGCGCCAGCAGCTCGTGGACAGGGGAGGTTGAAGCTTTCTTT; CDR3aa: CASSSWTGEVEAFF
j_gene: TRBJ1-1; d_gene: .; abundance: .; v_gene: TRBV30; CDR3nt: TGTGCCTGGGGTCCCATGAACACTGAAGCTTTCTTT; CDR3aa: CAWGPMNTEAFF
j_gene: TRBJ2-2; d_gene: .; abundance: .; v_gene: TRBV5-4; CDR3nt: TGTGCCAGCAGCTTGGCTAGAGGGTTCGACACCGGGGAGCTGTTTTTT; CDR3aa: CASSLARGFDTGELFF
j_gene: TRBJ2-7; d_gene: TRBD1; abundance: .; v_gene: TRBV27; CDR3nt: TGTGCCAGCAGTATACAGGGGAGTACCTACGAGCAGTACTTC; CDR3aa: CASSIQGSTYEQYF
j_gene: TRBJ2-7; d_gene: .; abundance: .; v_gene: TRBV6-5; CDR3nt: TGTGCCAGCAGTTTCCGGGACACTGGGGAGCAGTACTTC; CDR3aa: CASSFRDTGEQYF
j_gene: TRBJ1-2; d_gene: TRBD1; abundance: .; v_gene: TRBV14; CDR3nt: TGTGCCAGCAGCCTCCACCCGGGACAGGGAAACTATGGCTACACCTTC; CDR3aa: CASSLHPGQGNYGYTF
j_gene: TRBJ2-1; d_gene: .; abundance: few; v_gene: TRBV29-1; CDR3nt: TGCAGCGTTCTTCCGCGGAATGAGCAGTTCTTC; CDR3aa: CSVLPRNEQFF
j_gene: TRBJ1-2; d_gene: .; abundance: .; v_gene: TRBV9; CDR3nt: TGTGCCAGCAGCGTACAGTCGAACTATGGCTACACCTTC; CDR3aa: CASSVQSNYGYTF
j_gene: TRBJ2-5; d_gene: TRBD2; abundance: .; v_gene: TRBV9; CDR3nt: TGTGCCAGCAGCTCGCAGCGGGGGGGCGGCAAAGAGACCCAGTACTTC; CDR3aa: CASSSQRGGGKETQYF
j_gene: TRBJ1-5; d_gene: .; abundance: .; v_gene: TRBV18; CDR3nt: TGTGCCAGCGCTTTTGGGGTTGGGCACAATCAGCCCCAGCATTTT; CDR3aa: CASAFGVGHNQPQHF
j_gene: TRBJ1-1; d_gene: TRBD1; abundance: .; v_gene: TRBV30; CDR3nt: TGTGCCTGGAGTGTACGTTGGACAGGGCTCTTGAACACTGAAGCTTTCTTT; CDR3aa: CAWSVRWTGLLNTEAFF
j_gene: TRBJ2-2; d_gene: .; abundance: .; v_gene: TRBV28; CDR3nt: TGTGCCAGCAGTTTCCGGGGATGGGGGGAGCTGTTTTTT; CDR3aa: CASSFRGWGELFF
j_gene: TRBJ1-1; d_gene: TRBD1; abundance: once; v_gene: TRBV4-3; CDR3nt: TGCGCCAGCAGCCAAGATCCAGGGGGGTCCCCCAGAGCTTTCTTT; CDR3aa: CASSQDPGGSPRAFF
j_gene: TRBJ1-1; d_gene: .; abundance: .; v_gene: TRBV11-1; CDR3nt: TGTGCCAGCAGCTCCATCGCGGACACTGAAGCTTTCTTT; CDR3aa: CASSSIADTEAFF
j_gene: TRBJ1-3; d_gene: TRBD1; abundance: .; v_gene: TRBV30; CDR3nt: TGTGCCTGGAGAGCCCGGGGACAGGGGATGAACACCATATATTTT; CDR3aa: CAWRARGQGMNTIYF
j_gene: TRBJ1-4; d_gene: TRBD1; abundance: once; v_gene: TRBV5-1; CDR3nt: TGCGCCAGCAGCTTGAACAGGGGTGGAGAAAAACTGTTTTTT; CDR3aa: CASSLNRGGEKLFF
j_gene: TRBJ1-2; d_gene: .; abundance: .; v_gene: TRBV19; CDR3nt: TGTGCCAGTAGTAACCGGGCGGCTTCAGCCTATGGCTACACCTTC; CDR3aa: CASSNRAASAYGYTF
j_gene: TRBJ1-1; d_gene: .; abundance: .; v_gene: TRBV20-1; CDR3nt: TGCAGCCAAGACAGTAACACTGAAGCTTTCTTT; CDR3aa: CSQDSNTEAFF
j_gene: TRBJ1-1; d_gene: .; abundance: few; v_gene: TRBV4-2; CDR3nt: TGTGCCAGCAGCCAAGGGTACCAGCAGGTGAACACTGAAGCTTTCTTT; CDR3aa: CASSQGYQQVNTEAFF
j_gene: TRBJ1-4; d_gene: .; abundance: .; v_gene: TRBV9; CDR3nt: TGTGCCAGCAGCGGGCCGGGATGGGAAAAACTGTTTTTT; CDR3aa: CASSGPGWEKLFF
j_gene: TRBJ1-4; d_gene: TRBD1; abundance: .; v_gene: TRBV18; CDR3nt: TGTGCCAGCTCACGTGGGACAGGGGGAAACGAAAAACTGTTTTTT; CDR3aa: CASSRGTGGNEKLFF
j_gene: TRBJ2-3; d_gene: .; abundance: .; v_gene: TRBV5-4; CDR3nt: TGTGCCAGCAGCCCCAGAGCAGTCCTCGCTAGCACAGATACGCAGTATTTT; CDR3aa: CASSPRAVLASTDTQYF
j_gene: TRBJ2-7; d_gene: .; abundance: .; v_gene: TRBV6-5; CDR3nt: TGTGCCAGCAGTTACACCGGGACCTCCTACGAGCAGTACTTC; CDR3aa: CASSYTGTSYEQYF
j_gene: TRBJ1-1; d_gene: .; abundance: .; v_gene: TRBV20-1; CDR3nt: TGCAGTGTTCCCAGGGTTGGGGGAGCTTTCTTT; CDR3aa: CSVPRVGGAFF
j_gene: TRBJ2-7; d_gene: .; abundance: .; v_gene: TRBV30; CDR3nt: TGTGCCTGGAGTGTGGGTGGGGGCTCCTACGAGCAGTACTTC; CDR3aa: CAWSVGGGSYEQYF
j_gene: TRBJ2-2; d_gene: .; abundance: once; v_gene: TRBV30; CDR3nt: TGTGCCTGGAGTGCGATAGAGGCGGCGAGGACCGGGGAGCTGTTTTTT; CDR3aa: CAWSAIEAARTGELFF
j_gene: TRBJ2-7; d_gene: TRBD2; abundance: .; v_gene: TRBV6-5; CDR3nt: TGTGCCAGCAGCCGCCGACGGGCGGGAGTGAGTGAGCAGTACTTC; CDR3aa: CASSRRRAGVSEQYF
j_gene: TRBJ1-2; d_gene: .; abundance: .; v_gene: TRBV29-1; CDR3nt: TGCAGCGTTGCGGGGACCCGCAAGGGCTACACCTTC; CDR3aa: CSVAGTRKGYTF
j_gene: TRBJ1-4; d_gene: .; abundance: .; v_gene: TRBV29-1; CDR3nt: TGCAGCGTTGTCGACAGGAATGAAAAACTGTTTTTT; CDR3aa: CSVVDRNEKLFF
j_gene: TRBJ2-7; d_gene: TRBD2; abundance: .; v_gene: TRBV6-1; CDR3nt: TGTGCCAGCACCTGGGGGGGGACGCCGGGAGAGCAGTACTTC; CDR3aa: CASTWGGTPGEQYF
j_gene: TRBJ1-2; d_gene: .; abundance: .; v_gene: TRBV29-1; CDR3nt: TGCAGCGTTTATGGCTACACCTTC; CDR3aa: CSVYGYTF
j_gene: TRBJ1-2; d_gene: .; abundance: .; v_gene: TRBV2; CDR3nt: TGTGCCAGCATCCGTGGACCGGGTAGCTATGGCTACACCTTC; CDR3aa: CASIRGPGSYGYTF
j_gene: TRBJ2-2; d_gene: TRBD2; abundance: .; v_gene: TRBV7-9; CDR3nt: TGTGCCAGCAGCTTACCCGGGACTAGCGGTATCGGGGAGCTGTTTTTT; CDR3aa: CASSLPGTSGIGELFF
j_gene: TRBJ1-4; d_gene: .; abundance: .; v_gene: TRBV27; CDR3nt: TGTGCCAGCAGTGACCAGTGGGACGAGGATGAAAAACTGTTTTTT; CDR3aa: CASSDQWDEDEKLFF
j_gene: TRBJ2-7; d_gene: .; abundance: many; v_gene: TRBV4-3; CDR3nt: TGCGCCAGCAGCCAAAACGCTTTGGGTCCCTACGAGCAGTACTTC; CDR3aa: CASSQNALGPYEQYF
j_gene: TRBJ2-2; d_gene: .; abundance: .; v_gene: TRBV2; CDR3nt: TGTGCCAGCAGGGGGACACGAGCGAACACCGGGGAGCTGTTTTTT; CDR3aa: CASRGTRANTGELFF
j_gene: TRBJ1-1; d_gene: .; abundance: .; v_gene: TRBV6-1; CDR3nt: TGTGCCAGCAGTGAATATGGCAGGGAGTTGAACACTGAAGCTTTCTTT; CDR3aa: CASSEYGRELNTEAFF